Listed here are 24 T cell receptor beta chains from one sample, sequenced in a study of blood T cell repertoires in COVID-19. Clones were sequenced by immunoSEQ multiplex PCR, and TCRdb holds only the in-frame ones, with some missing. In the table there are almost 250,000 clones, around 89% of which are singletons. The specimen was PBMCs or T cells enriched from blood (not recorded which). The receptors come from a woman under 40 who had recovered from COVID-19.

The genes are TRBV3-1 (or the pseudogene TRBV3-2) and TRBJ2-2; 11 nucleotides line up with TRBD1. CDR3 size: 17 residues. CDR1 LGHDT and CDR2 YNNKEL come from the germline V gene (reference sequence). The ends lost 4 bases at V and 4 bases at J; junction bases unmatched: 8. The DNA of the CDR3 is TGTGCCAGCAGCCTCCTATGGGACAGGGGGACCACCGGGGAGCTGTTTTTT. Protein product: CASSLLWDRGTTGELFF.

This clone was picked up one time. The rearrangement links TRBV11-2 to TRBJ2-7; possible D gene TRBD1, 6 bases. This CDR3 is built from 13 residues. Germline-derived CDR1 and CDR2 are SGHAT and FQNNGV. Trimming shortened V by 5 bases and J by 6 bases, and 14 bases separated the two germline ends. In nucleotides, the CDR3 is TGTGCCAGCAGCCCTTTTGGGGGCGTCGAGCAGTACTTC. Its protein is CASSPFGGVEQYF.

This clone was detected a few times. The CDR3 spells CASSLEQAYGYTF. CDR3 coding DNA: TGCGCCAGCAGCTTGGAACAGGCCTATGGCTACACCTTC. The chain uses TRBV5-1 and TRBJ1-2; the D gene is possibly TRBD1 (5 bases). V shed 0 bases and J shed 4 bases, with 7 bases lying between them. Germline V gene sequence: CDR1 SGHRS, CDR2 YFSETQ. The CDR3 has 13 amino acids.

This rearrangement joins TRBV11-2 to TRBJ2-3; 7 bases are shared with TRBD2. V gave up 5 bases and J gave up 0 bases; unmatched junction bases: 8. Germline V gene lookup returns CDR1 SGHAT and CDR2 FQNNGV. This CDR3 region has 16 residues. CDR3: CASSPRREYSTDTQYF. CDR3 nucleotide sequence: TGTGCCAGCAGCCCCAGGCGGGAGTATAGCACAGATACGCAGTATTTT.

This chain uses TRBV11-3 with TRBJ2-7; TRBD2 matches at 7 bases. The CDR3 loop spans 13 amino acids. Germline V gene lookup returns CDR1 SGHNT and CDR2 YENEEA. Trimming cost V 0 bases and J 7 bases; bases outside gene matches: 3. CDR3 sequence (DNA): TGTGCCAGCAGCTTAGATCTCGGGAGGGAGCAGTACTTC. Protein product: CASSLDLGREQYF.

Only one count was recorded for this clone. The gene calls are TRBV4-1 and TRBJ2-1; 10 nucleotides line up with TRBD2. The CDR3 extends over 17 amino acids. Germline V CDR1 and CDR2: MGHRA, YSYEKL. Trimming at V came to 2 bases and at J to 4 bases, leaving 8 bases not matched to a gene. The CDR3 spells CASSQPISGRAYNEQFF. CDR3 nucleotide sequence: TGCGCCAGCAGCCAACCCATAAGCGGGAGGGCTTACAATGAGCAGTTCTTC.

The chain joins TRBV27 to TRBJ2-7, with 10 nucleotides matching TRBD2. There are 16 residues in the CDR3. V was clipped by 6 bases and J by 2 bases; unmatched bases: 10. Germline V CDR1 and CDR2: MNHEY, SMNVEV (reference sequence). The CDR3 nucleotides are TGTGCCAGCAGGTCGCCCGGGACTAGCGAGACCTACGAGCAGTACTTC. This gives the protein CASRSPGTSETYEQYF.

The chain has TRBV7-9 and TRBJ2-2, with D unresolved. Trimming took off 5 bases at V and 1 base at J, with 5 bases between the two ends. CDR1 SEHNR and CDR2 FQNEAQ come from the germline V gene (reference sequence). The CDR3 is made up of 13 amino acids. The CDR3 protein is CASSRGNTGELFF. Written as DNA, the CDR3 is TGTGCCAGCAGCCGAGGGAACACCGGGGAGCTGTTTTTT.

The chain employs TRBV28 and TRBJ2-7, with a tentative D call TRBD2 (6 bases). Germline CDR1 reads MDHEN; CDR2 reads SYDVKM. CDR3 length: 16 residues. The germline V and J ends were trimmed by 7 bases and 6 bases, with 25 bases remaining between them. CDR3 DNA sequence: TGTGCCAGCATCCTCCGGGGGAGAGGGACCCTCGGCGAGCAGTACTTC. Its protein product is CASILRGRGTLGEQYF.

This chain connects TRBV21-1 to TRBJ1-6. TRBV21-1 is tagged as a pseudogene. This CDR3 is 11 amino acids long. For the CDR3, the DNA is TGTGCCAGCAGGGAGGGGCCACCCCTCCACTTT. Its translation: CASREGPPLHF.

The V and J genes are TRBV10-2 and TRBJ1-6; a weak D match, TRBD1 (6 bases). Between the trimmed V and J ends, which lost 6 bases and 4 bases, there was a span of 10 bases. This CDR3 is 14 amino acids long. CDR1 is WSHSY and CDR2 is SAAADI in the germline V gene. CDR3 sequence reads: CASSWTVYNSPLHF. In DNA form, the CDR3 reads TGCGCCAGCAGCTGGACAGTATATAATTCACCCCTCCACTTT.

This sequence joins TRBV29-1 and TRBJ1-1; no firm D call. From germline, CDR1 is SQVTM and CDR2 ANQGSEA. V was clipped by 7 bases and J by 4 bases, with 13 bases between them. The CDR3 totals 12 residues. The CDR3 sequence is CSGGEVATEAFF. CDR3 in DNA: TGCAGCGGTGGGGAGGTGGCCACTGAAGCTTTCTTT.

The rearrangement uses TRBV7-3 and TRBJ1-1, with a tentative D call TRBD1 (5 bases). The germline V and J ends were trimmed by 5 bases and 6 bases, with 13 bases remaining between them. The CDR3 has 13 residues. From germline, CDR1 is SGHTA and CDR2 FQGTGA. CDR3 sequence: CASSQVPGAEAFF. The CDR3 nucleotides are TGTGCCAGCAGCCAGGTTCCGGGGGCTGAAGCTTTCTTT.

The table lists this clone with many counts. The chain carries TRBV3-1 (or the pseudogene TRBV3-2) and TRBJ2-2, with D possibly matching TRBD2 (6 bases). CDR3 size: 14 residues. Trimming took off 4 bases at V and 5 bases at J, with 11 bases between the two ends. Germline CDR1 LGHDT, CDR2 YNNKEL (reference sequence). The chain's CDR3 is CASSPPRETGELFF. DNA of the CDR3: TGTGCCAGCAGCCCCCCACGGGAGACCGGGGAGCTGTTTTTT.

This clone was seen only once. V usage is TRBV5-5 and J usage is TRBJ1-5; D is ambiguous. V was shortened by 1 base and J by 5 bases, with 10 bases between the two germline ends. CDR3 length: 14 residues. CDR1 and CDR2 from the germline V gene are SGHKS and YYEKEE (reference sequence). Here the CDR3 reads CASSLSEDYQPQHF. CDR3 coding DNA: TGTGCCAGCAGCTTGAGCGAGGATTATCAGCCCCAGCATTTT.

The chain couples TRBV18 to TRBJ1-5, with 8 bases matching TRBD1. In germline, CDR1 is KGHSH, CDR2 LQKENI. CDR3 length: 15 residues. After removal of 1 base from V and 7 bases from J, the junction contained 6 bases not matched to a gene. The CDR3 bases are TGTGCCAGCTCACCACTCCCCCCAGGGGGCCAGCCCCAGCATTTT. It specifies CASSPLPPGGQPQHF.

This sequence joins TRBV2 and TRBJ1-5; 7 nucleotides match TRBD1. Germline V lookup: CDR1 SNHLY, CDR2 FYNNEI. There are 14 residues in the CDR3. The J segment lost 4 bases and the V segment lost 3 bases, leaving 3 bases of the junction unmatched. The CDR3 DNA reads as TGTGCCAGCAGTGAGACGACAGGGAATCAGCCCCAGCATTTT. The encoded protein is CASSETTGNQPQHF.

The chain recombines TRBV27 with TRBJ1-1; the D gene is possibly TRBD1 (5 bases). The CDR3 consists of 13 residues. V was pared by 0 bases and J by 12 bases, with 14 bases between. Germline loops: CDR1 MNHEY, CDR2 SMNVEV (reference sequence). The CDR3 spells CASSLSRRGAPFF. Here the CDR3 DNA reads TGTGCCAGCAGTTTATCGCGGAGGGGCGCGCCTTTCTTT.

V usage is TRBV6-5 and J usage is TRBJ1-5, with D unclear. Germline values: CDR1 MNHEY, CDR2 SVGAGI. The CDR3 runs to 16 residues. The ends were cut back, 0 bases at V and 0 bases at J, with 9 bases in the middle. CDR3 loop: CASSYSSTVSNQPQHF. In DNA, the CDR3 is TGTGCCAGCAGTTACTCGAGTACAGTTAGCAATCAGCCCCAGCATTTT.

The gene calls are TRBV11-3 and TRBJ1-1; D perhaps matches TRBD1 (6 bases). Germline V gives CDR1 SGHNT, CDR2 YENEEA. Trimming stripped 3 bases from V and 5 bases from J, with 10 bases between. The CDR3 contains 13 residues. The CDR3 coding sequence is TGTGCCAGCAGCTTGGACAGTGAAACTGAAGCTTTCTTT. Its translation: CASSLDSETEAFF.

The chain uses TRBV28 and TRBJ2-7, with D maybe TRBD2 (6 bases). Germline V gene sequence: CDR1 MDHEN, CDR2 SYDVKM. V was pared by 5 bases and J by 5 bases, with 34 bases between. CDR3 length: 20 amino acids. CDR3 bases: TGTGCCAGCAGTCCCCTCGGTAACCATGGGGGACTCCGCCGAATGGACGAGCAGTACTTC. Translation: CASSPLGNHGGLRRMDEQYF.

The chain recombines TRBV13 with TRBJ1-1; D gene ambiguous. The CDR3 has 14 amino acids. The V end was cut by 2 bases, the J end by 8 bases, with 15 bases between. From germline, CDR1 is PRHDT and CDR2 FYEKMQ (reference sequence). CDR3 amino acids: CASSLPPGGREAFF. The CDR3, as DNA: TGTGCCAGCAGCTTACCCCCGGGCGGGCGGGAAGCTTTCTTT.

The V gene is TRBV5-4, the J gene TRBJ1-1; D is possibly TRBD1 (6 bases). V lost 6 bases and J lost 1, with 13 bases in between. Germline CDR1 reads SGHNT; CDR2 reads YYREEE (reference sequence). CDR3 length: 14 residues. The CDR3 sequence: CASTVQGQNTEAFF. CDR3 nucleotides: TGTGCCAGCACGGTACAGGGTCAGAACACTGAAGCTTTCTTT.

J is TRBJ2-1 and V is TRBV7-2, with TRBD2 identical over 9 bases. The CDR3 contains 16 residues. Looked up from germline, CDR1 is SGHTA and CDR2 is FQGNSA. After removal of 6 bases from V and 5 bases from J, the junction contained 11 bases not matched to a gene. The CDR3: CASRYTRTSVNNEQFF. The CDR3 bases are TGTGCCAGCAGATACACTCGGACTAGCGTGAACAATGAGCAGTTCTTC.